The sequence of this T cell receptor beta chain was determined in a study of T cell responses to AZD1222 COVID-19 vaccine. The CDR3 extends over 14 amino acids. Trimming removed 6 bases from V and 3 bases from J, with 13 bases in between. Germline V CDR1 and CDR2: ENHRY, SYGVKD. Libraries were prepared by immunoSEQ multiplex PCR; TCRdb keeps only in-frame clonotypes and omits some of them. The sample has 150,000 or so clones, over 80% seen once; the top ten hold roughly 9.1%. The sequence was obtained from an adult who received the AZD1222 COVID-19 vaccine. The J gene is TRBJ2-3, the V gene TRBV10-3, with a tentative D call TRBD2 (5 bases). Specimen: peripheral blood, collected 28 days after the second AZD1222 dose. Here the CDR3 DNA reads TGTGCCATCAGACCAACTAGATATACAGATACGCAGTATTTT. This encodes CAIRPTRYTDTQYF.